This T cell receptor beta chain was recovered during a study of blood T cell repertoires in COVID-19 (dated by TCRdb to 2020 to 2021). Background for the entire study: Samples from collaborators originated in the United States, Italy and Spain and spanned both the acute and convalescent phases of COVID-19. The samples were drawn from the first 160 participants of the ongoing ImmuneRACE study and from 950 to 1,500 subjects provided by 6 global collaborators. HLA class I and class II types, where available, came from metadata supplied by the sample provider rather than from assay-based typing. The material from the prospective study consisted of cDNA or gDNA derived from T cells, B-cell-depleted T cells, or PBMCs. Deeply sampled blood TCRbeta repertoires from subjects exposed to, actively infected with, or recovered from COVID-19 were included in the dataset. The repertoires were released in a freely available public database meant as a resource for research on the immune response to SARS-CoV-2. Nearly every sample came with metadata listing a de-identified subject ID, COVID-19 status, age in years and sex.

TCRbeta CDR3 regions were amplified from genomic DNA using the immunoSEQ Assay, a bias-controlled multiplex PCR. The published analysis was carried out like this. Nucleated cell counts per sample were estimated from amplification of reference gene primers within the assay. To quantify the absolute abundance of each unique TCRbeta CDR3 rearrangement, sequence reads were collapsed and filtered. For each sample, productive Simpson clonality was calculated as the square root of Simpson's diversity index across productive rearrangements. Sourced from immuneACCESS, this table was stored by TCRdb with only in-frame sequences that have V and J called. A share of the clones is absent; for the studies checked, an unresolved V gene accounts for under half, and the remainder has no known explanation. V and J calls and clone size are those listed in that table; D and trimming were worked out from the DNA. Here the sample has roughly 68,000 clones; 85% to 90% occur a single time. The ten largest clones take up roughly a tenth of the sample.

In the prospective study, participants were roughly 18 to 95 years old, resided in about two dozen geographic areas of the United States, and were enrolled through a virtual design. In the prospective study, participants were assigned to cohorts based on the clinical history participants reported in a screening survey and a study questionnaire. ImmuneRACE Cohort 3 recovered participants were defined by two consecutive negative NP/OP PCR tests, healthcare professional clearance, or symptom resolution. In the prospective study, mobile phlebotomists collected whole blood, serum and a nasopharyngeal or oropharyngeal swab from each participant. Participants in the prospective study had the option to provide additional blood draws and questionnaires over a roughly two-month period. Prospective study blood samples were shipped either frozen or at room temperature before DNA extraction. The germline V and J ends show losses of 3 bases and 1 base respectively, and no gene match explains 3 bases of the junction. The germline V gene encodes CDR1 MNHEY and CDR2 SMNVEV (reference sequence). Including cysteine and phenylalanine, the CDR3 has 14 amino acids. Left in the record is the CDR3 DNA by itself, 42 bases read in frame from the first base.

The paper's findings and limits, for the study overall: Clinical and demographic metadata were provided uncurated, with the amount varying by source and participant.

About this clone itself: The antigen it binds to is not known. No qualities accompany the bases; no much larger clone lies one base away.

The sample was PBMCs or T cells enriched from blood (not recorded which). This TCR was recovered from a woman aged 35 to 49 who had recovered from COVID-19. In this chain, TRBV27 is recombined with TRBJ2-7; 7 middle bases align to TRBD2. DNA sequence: TGTGCCAGCAGTTTGTCGGGAGGATCCTACGAGCAGTACTTC. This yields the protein CASSLSGGSYEQYF.